The T cell receptor (beta chain) under discussion was sequenced for a study of Graves' ophthalmopathy and Graves' hyperthyroidism. Findings and limits, study-wide: Progression of ophthalmopathy was predicted by the model with around 68% sensitivity and 72% to 85% specificity. Blood also carried most expanded thyroid clonotypes exceeding 0.001 frequency.

Amplifying from RNA transcripts, the study obtained TCR beta CDR3 regions. The library came from an HTBI-primed first-round RT-PCR and a second-round multiplex PCR. TCRdb passed the multiplex PCR reads through MiXCR, listing each CDR3 protein once. The table shows about 500,000 distinct CDR3 sequences, with 14% occurring only once. Patients with other autoimmune diseases, uncontrolled infections, pregnancy or lactation were excluded. This clonotype was detected only a few times. The antigen is not known. What was sequenced was blood. The receptor was derived from a woman aged 25 to 39 with Graves' ophthalmopathy.

The CDR3 here is CASSRTADQPQHF. CDR3 coding DNA: TGCGCCAGCAGCCGGACGGCCGATCAGCCCCAGCATTTT. The V and J genes are TRBV4-3 and TRBJ1-5; D call uncertain. Germline loops: CDR1 LGHNA, CDR2 YSLEER. This CDR3 spans 13 amino acids. Trimming shortened V by 4 bases and J by 5 bases, and 9 bases separated the two germline ends.